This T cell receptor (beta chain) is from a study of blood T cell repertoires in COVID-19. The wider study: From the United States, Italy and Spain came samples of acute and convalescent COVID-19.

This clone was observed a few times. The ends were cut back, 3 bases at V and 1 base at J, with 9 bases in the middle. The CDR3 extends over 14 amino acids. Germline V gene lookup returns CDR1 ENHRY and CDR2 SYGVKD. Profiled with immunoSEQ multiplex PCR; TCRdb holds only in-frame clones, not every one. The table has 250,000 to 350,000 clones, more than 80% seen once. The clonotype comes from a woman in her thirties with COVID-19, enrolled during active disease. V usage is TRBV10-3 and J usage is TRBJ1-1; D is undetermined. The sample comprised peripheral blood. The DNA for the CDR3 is TGTGCCATCAGTGAATTGTCAGGGAACACTGAAGCTTTCTTT. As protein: CAISELSGNTEAFF.